This T cell receptor (beta chain) originates from a study of cytomegalovirus exposure and HLA in healthy donors. The overall study: Counted in an early data release were 65 million to 100 million unique TCRs from HLA-typed donors. Points from the study as a whole: TCR beta V segments were, for the most part, productive about 90% or about 30% of the time in an earlier analysis.

As concerns this clone: Its antigen is still unknown.

Primers for the PCR totalled 60 Vbeta and 13 Jbeta. Using immunoSEQ multiplex PCR, the repertoire was profiled, and TCRdb retains in-frame clones only, with some absent. This table has over 70,000 clones, more than 60% appearing once. Germline V gene sequence: CDR1 SGHDT, CDR2 YYEEEE. The CDR3 spans 14 residues. V was shortened by 6 bases and J by 4 bases, with 16 bases between the two germline ends. The chain has TRBV5-6 and TRBJ1-2; D may be TRBD1 (5 bases). The sample was PBMCs. The TCR originated in a man aged 50 to 59 in good health and CMV-seropositive. The CDR3 sequence: CASTISGGTYGYTF. In DNA, the CDR3 is TGTGCCAGCACCATCTCGGGGGGAACCTATGGCTACACCTTC.